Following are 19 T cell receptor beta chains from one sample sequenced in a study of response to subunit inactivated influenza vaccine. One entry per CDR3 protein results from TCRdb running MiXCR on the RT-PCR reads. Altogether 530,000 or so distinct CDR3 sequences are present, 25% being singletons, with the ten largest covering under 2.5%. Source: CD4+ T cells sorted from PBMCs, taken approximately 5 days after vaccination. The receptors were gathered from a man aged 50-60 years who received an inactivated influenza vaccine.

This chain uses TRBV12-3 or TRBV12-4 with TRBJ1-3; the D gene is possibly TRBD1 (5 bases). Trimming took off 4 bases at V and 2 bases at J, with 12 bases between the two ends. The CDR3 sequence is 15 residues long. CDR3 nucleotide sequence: TGTGCCAGCAGTTCTCCCTCAGGGACTGGAAACACCATATATTTT. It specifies CASSSPSGTGNTIYF.

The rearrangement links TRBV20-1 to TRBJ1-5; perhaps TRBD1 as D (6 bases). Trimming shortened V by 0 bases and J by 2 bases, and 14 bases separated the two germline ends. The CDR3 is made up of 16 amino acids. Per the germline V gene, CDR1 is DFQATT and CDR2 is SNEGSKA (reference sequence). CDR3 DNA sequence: TGCAGTGCTAGAGATACCGGGGGCGGCGGCAATCAGCCCCAGCATTTT. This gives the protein CSARDTGGGGNQPQHF.

The DNA of the CDR3 is TGTGCCAGCTCACCAGGAGGGCTTGGTTCACCCCTCCACTTT. Its protein is CASSPGGLGSPLHF. This sequence joins TRBV18 and TRBJ1-6; D remains unclear. This CDR3 is built from 14 residues. Trimming took off 2 bases at V and 9 bases at J, with 11 bases between the two ends. Germline assignment: CDR1 KGHSH and CDR2 LQKENI.

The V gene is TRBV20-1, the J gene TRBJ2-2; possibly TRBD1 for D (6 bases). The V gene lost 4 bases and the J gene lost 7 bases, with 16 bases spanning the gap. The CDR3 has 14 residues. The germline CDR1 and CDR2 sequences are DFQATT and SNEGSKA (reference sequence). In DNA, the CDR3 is TGCAGTGCTACGGGACAAACTTTTGGCGGGGAGCTGTTTTTT. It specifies CSATGQTFGGELFF.

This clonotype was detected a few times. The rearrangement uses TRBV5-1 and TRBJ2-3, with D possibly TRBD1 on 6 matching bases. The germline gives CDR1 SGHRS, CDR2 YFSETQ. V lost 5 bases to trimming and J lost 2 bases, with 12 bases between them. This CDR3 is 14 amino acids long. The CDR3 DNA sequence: TGCGCCAGCAGTACCGGACAGTACACAGATACGCAGTATTTT. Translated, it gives CASSTGQYTDTQYF.

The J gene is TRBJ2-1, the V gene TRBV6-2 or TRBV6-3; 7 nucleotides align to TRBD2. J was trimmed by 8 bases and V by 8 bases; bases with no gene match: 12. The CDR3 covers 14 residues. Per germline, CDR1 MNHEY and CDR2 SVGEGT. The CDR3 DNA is TGTGCCAGCCAGAGACTAGGTGGGAGGGATGAGCAGTTCTTC. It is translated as CASQRLGGRDEQFF.

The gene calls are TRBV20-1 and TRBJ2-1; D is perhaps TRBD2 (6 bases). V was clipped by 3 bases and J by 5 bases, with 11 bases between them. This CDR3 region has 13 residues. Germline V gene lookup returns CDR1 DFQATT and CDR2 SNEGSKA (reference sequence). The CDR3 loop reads CSASRGTHNEQFF. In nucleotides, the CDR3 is TGCAGTGCTAGCCGCGGGACCCACAATGAGCAGTTCTTC.

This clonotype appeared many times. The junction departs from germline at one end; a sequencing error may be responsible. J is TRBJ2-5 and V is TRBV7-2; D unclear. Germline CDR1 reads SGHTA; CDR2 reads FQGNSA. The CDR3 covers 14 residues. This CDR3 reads CASNLGLGTETQYF. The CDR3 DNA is TGTGCCAGCAACTTAGGCCTGGGCACGGAGACCCAGTACTTC.

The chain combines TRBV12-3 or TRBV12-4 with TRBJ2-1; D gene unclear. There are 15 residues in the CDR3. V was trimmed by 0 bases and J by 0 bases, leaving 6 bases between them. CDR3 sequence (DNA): TGTGCCAGCAGTTTAGCACATAACTCCTACAATGAGCAGTTCTTC. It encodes CASSLAHNSYNEQFF.

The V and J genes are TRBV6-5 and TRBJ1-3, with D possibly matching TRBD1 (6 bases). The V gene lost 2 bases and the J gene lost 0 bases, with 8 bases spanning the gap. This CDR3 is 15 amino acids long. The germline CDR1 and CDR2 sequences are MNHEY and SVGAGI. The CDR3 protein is CASSYQGSSGNTIYF. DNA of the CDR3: TGTGCCAGCAGTTACCAGGGGAGCTCTGGAAACACCATATATTTT.

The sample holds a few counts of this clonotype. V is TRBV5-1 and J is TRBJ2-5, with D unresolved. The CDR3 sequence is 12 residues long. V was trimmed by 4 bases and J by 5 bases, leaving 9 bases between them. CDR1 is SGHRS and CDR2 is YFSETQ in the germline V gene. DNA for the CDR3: TGCGCCAGCAGCCCTAACTTGGAGACCCAGTACTTC. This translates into CASSPNLETQYF.

The CDR3: CASSPDRAYNQPQHF. The CDR3 nucleotides are TGTGCCAGCAGTCCTGACAGGGCCTACAATCAGCCCCAGCATTTT. This chain connects TRBV7-2 to TRBJ1-5; TRBD1 agrees at 7 bases. With 6 bases clipped from V and 3 bases from J, the junction kept 8 bases outside the gene matches. The germline V gene encodes CDR1 SGHTA and CDR2 FQGNSA. The CDR3 consists of 15 residues.

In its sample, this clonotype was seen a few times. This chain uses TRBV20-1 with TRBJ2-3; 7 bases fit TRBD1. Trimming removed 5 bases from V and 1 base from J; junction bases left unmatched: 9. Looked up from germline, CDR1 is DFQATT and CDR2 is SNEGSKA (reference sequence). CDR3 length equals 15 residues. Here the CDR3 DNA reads TGCAGTGCTGGGCGCCGGGACAGACGCACAGATACGCAGTATTTT. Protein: CSAGRRDRRTDTQYF.

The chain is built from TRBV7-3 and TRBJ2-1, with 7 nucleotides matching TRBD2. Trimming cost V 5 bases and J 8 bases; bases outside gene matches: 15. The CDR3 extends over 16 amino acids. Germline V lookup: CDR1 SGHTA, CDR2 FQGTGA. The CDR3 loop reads CASSLISGTGRDEQFF. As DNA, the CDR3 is TGTGCCAGCAGCCTAATATCCGGGACTGGGAGGGATGAGCAGTTCTTC.

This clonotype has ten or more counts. This CDR3 is CSVQIGDPNQPQHF. CDR3 DNA sequence: TGCAGCGTGCAAATAGGGGATCCCAATCAGCCCCAGCATTTT. The V gene is TRBV29-1, the J gene TRBJ1-5, with TRBD1 as a possible D gene (5 bases). The germline V gene has CDR1 SQVTM and CDR2 ANQGSEA. V lost 6 bases and J 3 bases, leaving 15 bases between the germline ends. The CDR3 consists of 14 residues.

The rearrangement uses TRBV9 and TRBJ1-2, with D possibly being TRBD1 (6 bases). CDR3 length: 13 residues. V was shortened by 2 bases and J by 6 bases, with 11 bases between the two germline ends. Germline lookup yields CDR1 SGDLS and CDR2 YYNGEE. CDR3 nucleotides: TGTGCCAGCAGCGTTGCACAGGGCCATGGCTACACCTTC. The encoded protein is CASSVAQGHGYTF.

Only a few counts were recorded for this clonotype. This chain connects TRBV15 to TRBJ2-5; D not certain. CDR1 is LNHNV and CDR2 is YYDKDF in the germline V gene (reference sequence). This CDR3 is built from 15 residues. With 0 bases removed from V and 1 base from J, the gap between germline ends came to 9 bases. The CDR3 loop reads CATSRDEQIQETQYF. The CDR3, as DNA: TGTGCCACCAGCAGAGATGAGCAGATCCAAGAGACCCAGTACTTC.

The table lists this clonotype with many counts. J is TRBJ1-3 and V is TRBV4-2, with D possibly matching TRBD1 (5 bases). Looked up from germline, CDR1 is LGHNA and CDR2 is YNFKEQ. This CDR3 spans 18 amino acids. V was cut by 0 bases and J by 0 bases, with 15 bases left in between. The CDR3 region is CASSQERGSGFSGNTIYF. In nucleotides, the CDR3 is TGTGCCAGCAGCCAAGAAAGGGGAAGCGGCTTCTCTGGAAACACCATATATTTT.

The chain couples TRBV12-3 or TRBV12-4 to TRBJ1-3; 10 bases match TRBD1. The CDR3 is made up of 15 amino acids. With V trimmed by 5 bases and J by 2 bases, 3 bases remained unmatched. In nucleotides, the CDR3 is TGTGCCAGCAGTCGACAGGGGGCTACTGGAAACACCATATATTTT. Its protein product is CASSRQGATGNTIYF.